This entry is about one T cell receptor beta chain. Antigen unknown. Produced via immunoSEQ multiplex PCR; TCRdb's table is partial and in-frame only. The sample yields some 68,000 clones, roughly 84% seen once. This sample is drawn from a study of Tregs in tolerant kidney transplant recipients. Study results and caveats: Biological reproducibility was not directly addressed in this study. The small number of patients limits these findings pending further validation. Tregs expanded with activated donor B cells seemed most donor-specific.

The CDR3 is 14 residues long. V lost 4 bases, J lost 3 bases, and 4 bases stayed unmatched. CDR1 KGHSH and CDR2 LQKENI come from the germline V gene. Unstimulated regulatory T cells (CD4+CD25+CD127-), CD4+CD25- non-regulatory cells, CD4 and CD8 cells were FACS-sorted from thawed PBMCs. This TCR was recovered from a human donor in good health. This chain uses TRBV18 with TRBJ2-5, with 8 nucleotides matching TRBD1. Sequencing was performed on CD4+ T cells from blood. The CDR3: CASSLRTGKETQYF. Here the CDR3 DNA reads TGTGCCAGCTCACTGAGGACAGGGAAAGAGACCCAGTACTTC.